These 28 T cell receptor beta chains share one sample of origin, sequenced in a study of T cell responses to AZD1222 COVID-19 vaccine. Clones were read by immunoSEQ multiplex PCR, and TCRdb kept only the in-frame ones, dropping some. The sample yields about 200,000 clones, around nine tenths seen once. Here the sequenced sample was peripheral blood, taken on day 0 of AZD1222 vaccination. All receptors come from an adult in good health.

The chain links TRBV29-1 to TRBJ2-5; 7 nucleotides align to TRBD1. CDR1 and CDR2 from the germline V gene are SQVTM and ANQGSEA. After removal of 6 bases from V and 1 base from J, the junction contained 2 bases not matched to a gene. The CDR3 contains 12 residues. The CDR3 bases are TGCAGCGTAGGGACAGCCCAAGAGACCCAGTACTTC. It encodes CSVGTAQETQYF.

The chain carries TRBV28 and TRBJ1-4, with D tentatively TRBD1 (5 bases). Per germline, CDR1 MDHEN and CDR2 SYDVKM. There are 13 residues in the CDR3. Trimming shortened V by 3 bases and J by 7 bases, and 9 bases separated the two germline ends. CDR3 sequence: CASSFGASEKLFF. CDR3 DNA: TGTGCCAGCAGTTTCGGGGCGTCTGAAAAACTGTTTTTT.

In DNA, the CDR3 is TGTGCCAGCAGCTTTGGCGGGGGACAGGGAGGGGTAAATCAGCCCCAGCATTTT. Its protein product is CASSFGGGQGGVNQPQHF. The chain is built from TRBV5-4 and TRBJ1-5, with 9 bases fitting TRBD1. CDR1 and CDR2 (germline): SGHNT, YYREEE (reference sequence). The CDR3 is 18 amino acids. After removal of 2 bases from V and 4 bases from J, the junction contained 13 bases not matched to a gene.

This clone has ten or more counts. CDR3: CASSQDRRGNYGYTF. The CDR3 DNA reads as TGCGCCAGCAGCCAAGATAGACGGGGGAACTATGGCTACACCTTC. The chain joins TRBV4-3 to TRBJ1-2; D is possibly TRBD1 (5 bases). The V and J ends lost 0 bases and 2 bases respectively, with 10 bases between them. Looked up from germline, CDR1 is LGHNA and CDR2 is YSLEER. This CDR3 has 15 residues.

CDR3 coding DNA: TGTGCCAGCAGCTTAGGAGGGTGGGAGCAGTACTTC. Translation: CASSLGGWEQYF. V gene TRBV11-2 combines with J gene TRBJ2-7; D is possibly TRBD2 (5 bases). This CDR3 contains 12 residues. Germline CDR1 and CDR2: SGHAT and FQNNGV. The germline V and J ends were trimmed by 1 base and 7 bases, with 8 bases remaining between them.

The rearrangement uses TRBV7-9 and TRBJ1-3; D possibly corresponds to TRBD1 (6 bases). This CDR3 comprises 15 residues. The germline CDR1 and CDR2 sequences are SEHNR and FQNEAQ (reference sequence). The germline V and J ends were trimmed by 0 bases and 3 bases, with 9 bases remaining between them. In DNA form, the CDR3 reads TGTGCCAGCAGCTTAGCCACAGGGAGTGGAAACACCATATATTTT. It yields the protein CASSLATGSGNTIYF.

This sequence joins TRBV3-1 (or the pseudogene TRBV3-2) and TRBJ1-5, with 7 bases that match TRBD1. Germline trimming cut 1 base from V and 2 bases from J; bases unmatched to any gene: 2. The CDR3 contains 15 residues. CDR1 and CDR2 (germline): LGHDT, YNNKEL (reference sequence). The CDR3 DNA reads TGTGCCAGCAGCCAAGGACAGGGAGGCAATCAGCCCCAGCATTTT. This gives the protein CASSQGQGGNQPQHF.

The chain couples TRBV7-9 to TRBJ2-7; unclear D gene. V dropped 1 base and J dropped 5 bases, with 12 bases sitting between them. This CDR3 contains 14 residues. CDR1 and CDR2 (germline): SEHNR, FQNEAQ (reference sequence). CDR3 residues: CASSLEAIDNEQYF. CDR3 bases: TGTGCCAGCAGCTTAGAAGCCATAGACAACGAGCAGTACTTC.

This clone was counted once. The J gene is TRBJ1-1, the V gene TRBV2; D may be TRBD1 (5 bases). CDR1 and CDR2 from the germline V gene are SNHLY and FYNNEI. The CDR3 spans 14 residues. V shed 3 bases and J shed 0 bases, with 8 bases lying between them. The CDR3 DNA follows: TGTGCCAGCAGTGATCGGGGGATGAACACTGAAGCTTTCTTT. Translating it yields CASSDRGMNTEAFF.

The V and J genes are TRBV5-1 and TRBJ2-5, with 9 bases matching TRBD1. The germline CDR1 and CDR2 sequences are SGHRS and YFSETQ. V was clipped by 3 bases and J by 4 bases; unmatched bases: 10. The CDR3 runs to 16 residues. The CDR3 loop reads CASSSSGTGSRETQYF. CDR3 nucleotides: TGCGCCAGCAGCTCCTCCGGGACAGGGTCCAGAGAGACCCAGTACTTC.

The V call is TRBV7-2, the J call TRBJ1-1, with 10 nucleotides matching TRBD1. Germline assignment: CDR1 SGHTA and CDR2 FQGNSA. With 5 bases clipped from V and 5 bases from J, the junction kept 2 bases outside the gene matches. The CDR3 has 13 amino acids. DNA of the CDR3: TGTGCCAGCAGCCGGACAGGGGGAACTGAAGCTTTCTTT. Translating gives CASSRTGGTEAFF.

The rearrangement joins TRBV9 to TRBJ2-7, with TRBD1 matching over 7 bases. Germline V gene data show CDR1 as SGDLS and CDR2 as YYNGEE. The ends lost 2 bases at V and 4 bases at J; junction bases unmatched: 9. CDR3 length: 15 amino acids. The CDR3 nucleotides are TGTGCCAGCAGCGTTACCGGGACAGATCGATACGAGCAGTACTTC. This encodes CASSVTGTDRYEQYF.

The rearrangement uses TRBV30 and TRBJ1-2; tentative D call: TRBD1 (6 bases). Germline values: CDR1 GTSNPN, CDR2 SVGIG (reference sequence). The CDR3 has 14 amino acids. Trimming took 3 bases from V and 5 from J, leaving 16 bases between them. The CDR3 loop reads CAWRVVGARYGYTF. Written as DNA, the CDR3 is TGTGCCTGGAGAGTGGTGGGGGCGCGGTATGGCTACACCTTC.

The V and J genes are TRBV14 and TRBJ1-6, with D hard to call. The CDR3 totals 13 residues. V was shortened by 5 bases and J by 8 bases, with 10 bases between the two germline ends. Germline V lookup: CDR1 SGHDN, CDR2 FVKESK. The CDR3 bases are TGTGCCAGCAGCTGGTGGGGTGATTCACCCCTCCACTTT. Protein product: CASSWWGDSPLHF.

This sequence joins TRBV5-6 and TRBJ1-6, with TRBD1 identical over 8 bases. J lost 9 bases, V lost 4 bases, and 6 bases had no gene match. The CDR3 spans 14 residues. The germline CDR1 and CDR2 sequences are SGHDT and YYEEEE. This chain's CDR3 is CASSLGQGSSPLHF. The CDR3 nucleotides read TGTGCCAGCAGCCTAGGACAGGGAAGTTCACCCCTCCACTTT.

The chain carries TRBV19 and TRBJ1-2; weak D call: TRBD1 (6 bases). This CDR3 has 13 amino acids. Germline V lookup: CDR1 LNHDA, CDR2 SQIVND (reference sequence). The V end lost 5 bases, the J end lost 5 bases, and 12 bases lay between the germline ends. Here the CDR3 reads CASSAAGAYGYTF. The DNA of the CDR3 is TGTGCCAGTAGTGCCGCAGGGGCATATGGCTACACCTTC.

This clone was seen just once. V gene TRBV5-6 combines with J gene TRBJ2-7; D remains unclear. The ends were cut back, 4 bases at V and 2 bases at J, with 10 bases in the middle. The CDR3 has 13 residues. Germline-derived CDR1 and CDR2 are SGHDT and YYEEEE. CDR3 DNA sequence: TGTGCCAGCAGCCGTCGAATTCCCTACGAGCAGTACTTC. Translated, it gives CASSRRIPYEQYF. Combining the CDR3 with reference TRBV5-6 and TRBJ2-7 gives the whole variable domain DAGVTQSPTHLIKTRGQQVTLRCSPKSGHDTVSWYQQALGQGPQFIFQYYEEEERQRGNFPDRFSGHQFPNYSSELNVNALLLGDSALYLCASSRRIPYEQYFGPGTRLTVT.

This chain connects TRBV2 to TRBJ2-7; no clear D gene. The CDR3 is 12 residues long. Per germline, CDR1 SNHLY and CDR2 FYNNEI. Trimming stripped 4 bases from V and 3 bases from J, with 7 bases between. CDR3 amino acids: CASSGRIYEQYF. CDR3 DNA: TGTGCCAGCAGTGGACGGATCTACGAGCAGTACTTC.

CDR3 loop: CASSFNRGPNEKLFF. As DNA, the CDR3 is TGTGCCAGCAGCTTCAACAGGGGACCTAATGAAAAACTGTTTTTT. The V call is TRBV7-9, the J call TRBJ1-4; 7 nucleotides agree with TRBD1. The CDR3 covers 15 residues. J gave up 3 bases and V 3 bases, and 4 bases lay outside the gene matches. The germline gives CDR1 SEHNR, CDR2 FQNEAQ (reference sequence).

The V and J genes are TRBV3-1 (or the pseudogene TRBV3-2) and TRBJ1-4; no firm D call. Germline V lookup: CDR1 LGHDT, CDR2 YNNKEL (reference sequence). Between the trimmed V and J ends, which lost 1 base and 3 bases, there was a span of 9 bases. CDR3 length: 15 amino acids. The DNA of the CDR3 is TGTGCCAGCAGCCAAGTGGCTCCACCTAATGAAAAACTGTTTTTT. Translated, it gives CASSQVAPPNEKLFF.

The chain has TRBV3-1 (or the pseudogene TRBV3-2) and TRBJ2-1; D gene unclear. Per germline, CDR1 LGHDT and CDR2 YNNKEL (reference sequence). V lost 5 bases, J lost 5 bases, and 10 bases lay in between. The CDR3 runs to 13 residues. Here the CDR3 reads CASSYQSDNEQFF. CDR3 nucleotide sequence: TGTGCCAGCAGCTACCAAAGCGACAATGAGCAGTTCTTC.

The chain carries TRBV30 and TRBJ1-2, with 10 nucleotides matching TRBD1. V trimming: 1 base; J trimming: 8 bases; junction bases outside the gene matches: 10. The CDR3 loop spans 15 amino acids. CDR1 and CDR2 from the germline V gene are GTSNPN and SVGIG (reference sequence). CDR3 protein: CAWSERDRGVGGYTF. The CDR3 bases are TGTGCCTGGAGTGAAAGGGACAGGGGAGTTGGCGGCTACACCTTC.

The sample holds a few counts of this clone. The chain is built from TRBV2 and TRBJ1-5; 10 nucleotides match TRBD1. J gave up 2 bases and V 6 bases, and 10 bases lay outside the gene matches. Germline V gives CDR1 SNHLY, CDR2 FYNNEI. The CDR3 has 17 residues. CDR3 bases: TGTGCCAGCAGAGAAACCTGGGGACAGGGGCGCAATCAGCCCCAGCATTTT. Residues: CASRETWGQGRNQPQHF.

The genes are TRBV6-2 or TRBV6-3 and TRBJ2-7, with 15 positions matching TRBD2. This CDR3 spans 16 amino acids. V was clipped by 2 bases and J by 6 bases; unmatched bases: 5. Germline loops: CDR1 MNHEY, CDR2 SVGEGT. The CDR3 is CASSYRTSGGVGEQYF. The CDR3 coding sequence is TGTGCCAGCAGTTACCGGACTAGCGGGGGGGTTGGCGAGCAGTACTTC.

CDR3 residues: CATSDGDRDTGELFF. CDR3 coding DNA: TGTGCCACCAGTGATGGGGACCGTGACACCGGGGAGCTGTTTTTT. The chain links TRBV24-1 to TRBJ2-2, with D perhaps TRBD1 or TRBD2 (5 bases each). The germline V gene encodes CDR1 KGHDR and CDR2 SFDVKD. CDR3 length equals 15 residues. Trimming took off 3 bases at V and 3 bases at J, with 10 bases between the two ends.

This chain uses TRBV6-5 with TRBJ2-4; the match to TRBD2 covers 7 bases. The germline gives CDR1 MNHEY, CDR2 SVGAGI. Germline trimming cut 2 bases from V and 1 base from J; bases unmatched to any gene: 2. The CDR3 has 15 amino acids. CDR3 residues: CASSYLGGAKNIQYF. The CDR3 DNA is TGTGCCAGCAGTTACCTGGGGGGGGCCAAAAACATTCAGTACTTC.

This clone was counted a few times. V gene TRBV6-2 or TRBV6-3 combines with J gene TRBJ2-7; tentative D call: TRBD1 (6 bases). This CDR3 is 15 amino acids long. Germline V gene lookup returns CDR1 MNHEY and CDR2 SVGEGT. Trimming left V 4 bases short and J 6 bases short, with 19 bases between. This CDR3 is CASSSRTVPFGEQYF. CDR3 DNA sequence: TGTGCCAGCAGTTCCAGGACAGTCCCCTTCGGCGAGCAGTACTTC.

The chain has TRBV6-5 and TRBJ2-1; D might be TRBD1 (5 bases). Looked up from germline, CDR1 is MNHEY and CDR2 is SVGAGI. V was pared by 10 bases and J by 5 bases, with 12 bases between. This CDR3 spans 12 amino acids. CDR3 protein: CATSSRDNEQFF. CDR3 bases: TGTGCCACCAGCTCCAGGGACAATGAGCAGTTCTTC.